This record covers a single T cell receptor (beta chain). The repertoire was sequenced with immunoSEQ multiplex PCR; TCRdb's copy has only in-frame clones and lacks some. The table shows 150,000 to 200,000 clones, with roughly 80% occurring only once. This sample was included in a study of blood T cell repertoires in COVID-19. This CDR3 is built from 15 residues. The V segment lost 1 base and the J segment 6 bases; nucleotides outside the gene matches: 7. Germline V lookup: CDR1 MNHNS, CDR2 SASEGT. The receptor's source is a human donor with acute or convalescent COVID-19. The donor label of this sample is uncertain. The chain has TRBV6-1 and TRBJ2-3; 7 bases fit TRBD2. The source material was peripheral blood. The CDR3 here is CASSEGGRGPDTQYF. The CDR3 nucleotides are TGTGCCAGCAGTGAAGGGGGGAGGGGCCCGGATACGCAGTATTTT.